The clone carrying this T cell receptor beta chain was detected only a few times. This sample stems from a study of blood T cell repertoires in COVID-19. Study at large: Both acute and convalescent COVID-19 samples were obtained from the United States, Italy and Spain.

After removal of 2 bases from V and 5 bases from J, the junction contained 11 bases not matched to a gene. The CDR3 is made up of 17 amino acids. The germline V gene has CDR1 SGHNT and CDR2 YENEEA. A Seattle source enrolled patients during active infection and followed them longitudinally. Under the authors' procedure: Amplifying reference gene primers gave estimates of nucleated cell counts. Data came from immunoSEQ multiplex PCR; TCRdb stores just in-frame clones and leaves some out. Clone size and the V and J calls come from that table; the DNA yielded D and trimming. The profile shows 220,000 or so clones, approximately 90% of them singletons.

V usage is TRBV11-3 and J usage is TRBJ2-3, with 9 bases that match TRBD2. The sequence came from a woman between 45 and 65 years old with COVID-19, enrolled during active disease. The sample consisted of peripheral blood. Here the CDR3 DNA reads TGTGCCAGCAGCTTAAGTCTCCTAGCGGGGAGGGGAGATACGCAGTATTTT. It translates to CASSLSLLAGRGDTQYF. Looking up the rest from reference TRBV11-3 and TRBJ2-3 gives the full variable domain: EAGVVQSPRYKIIEKKQPVAFWCNPISGHNTLYWYLQNLGQGPELLIRYENEEAVDDSQLPKDRFSAERLKGVDSTLKIQPAELGDSAVYLCASSLSLLAGRGDTQYFGPGTRLTVL.